A single sample gave rise to the 29 T cell receptor beta chains below, sequenced in a study of Ad26.COV2.S vaccination and SARS-CoV-2 variants. Treatment denoted: 19 received Ad26.COV2.S at low or high dose, single or two shots; several received placebo; per-sample allocation not given. Vaccine and placebo recipients were sampled on day 63 after the first injection. Sequenced by immunoSEQ multiplex PCR; TCRdb stores in-frame clones only, minus some. The sample contains about 400,000 clones, approximately 91% of which appear only once. Sequencing was performed on peripheral blood, taken in a trial of Ad26.COV2.S vaccine versus placebo. These receptors were collected from a person aged 18-65 years who received the Ad26.COV2.S COVID-19 vaccine or a placebo.

J is TRBJ2-7 and V is TRBV28, with D perhaps matching TRBD2 (6 bases). V was shortened by 4 bases and J by 4 bases, with 23 bases between the two germline ends. Germline CDR1 MDHEN, CDR2 SYDVKM. CDR3 size: 17 residues. CDR3 loop: CASSSLGGENGGYEQYF. The CDR3 DNA reads as TGTGCCAGCAGTTCCCTCGGCGGGGAGAATGGGGGATACGAGCAGTACTTC. The whole variable domain, filled in from reference TRBV28 and TRBJ2-7, reads DVKVTQSSRYLVKRTGEKVFLECVQDMDHENMFWYRQDPGLGLRLIYFSYDVKMKEKGDIPEGYSVSREKKERFSLILESASTNQTSMYLCASSSLGGENGGYEQYFGPGTRLTVT.

The CDR3 sequence: CARVGGETYNSPLHF. CDR3 sequence (DNA): TGTGCCAGAGTAGGGGGAGAGACCTATAATTCACCCCTCCACTTT. The gene calls are TRBV19 and TRBJ1-6, with D possibly matching TRBD1 (6 bases). Germline assignment: CDR1 LNHDA and CDR2 SQIVND (reference sequence). Trimming left V 9 bases short and J 2 bases short, with 14 bases between. This CDR3 region has 15 residues.

The rearrangement joins TRBV30 to TRBJ2-6; no clear D. V lost 1 base and J 1 base, leaving 17 bases between the germline ends. In germline, CDR1 is GTSNPN, CDR2 SVGIG (reference sequence). The CDR3 has 18 amino acids. The CDR3 reads CAWSGIRTVYSGANVLTF. The CDR3 coding sequence is TGTGCCTGGAGTGGGATCCGGACGGTTTATTCTGGGGCCAACGTCCTGACTTTC.

This clone was observed a few times. CDR3 protein: CATSEWGEDEQFF. CDR3 sequence (DNA): TGTGCCACCAGTGAGTGGGGGGAGGATGAGCAGTTCTTC. V usage is TRBV24-1 and J usage is TRBJ2-1, with D possibly TRBD2 on 6 matching bases. The germline gives CDR1 KGHDR, CDR2 SFDVKD. This CDR3 spans 13 amino acids. Trimming cost V 4 bases and J 8 bases, with 11 bases left between them.

The V and J genes are TRBV18 and TRBJ2-7; D might be TRBD2 (5 bases). Trimming pared 4 bases from V and 4 bases from J, leaving 8 bases between. In germline, CDR1 is KGHSH, CDR2 LQKENI. The CDR3 has 12 amino acids. CDR3 loop: CASSLEGYEQYF. CDR3 DNA sequence: TGTGCCAGCTCACTCGAGGGATACGAGCAGTACTTC. Supplemented by reference TRBV18 and TRBJ2-7, the full variable domain reads NAGVMQNPRHLVRRRGQEARLRCSPMKGHSHVYWYRQLPEEGLKFMVYLQKENIIDESGMPKERFSAEFPKEGPSILRIQQVVRGDSAAYFCASSLEGYEQYFGPGTRLTVT.

The chain combines TRBV7-9 with TRBJ2-1, with unresolved D. The ends were cut back, 4 bases at V and 7 bases at J, with 14 bases in the middle. The CDR3 covers 14 residues. Germline assignment: CDR1 SEHNR and CDR2 FQNEAQ (reference sequence). The CDR3 DNA is TGTGCCAGCAGCTCGCCTACTACCTGGAATGAGCAGTTCTTC. Translated, it gives CASSSPTTWNEQFF.

The rearrangement uses TRBV14 and TRBJ1-6; no definite D call. Trimming removed 4 bases at V and 7 bases at J, with 11 bases between. Looked up from germline, CDR1 is SGHDN and CDR2 is FVKESK. The CDR3 totals 14 residues. CDR3 bases: TGTGCCAGCAGCCGAGAGGCCAGGAATTCACCCCTCCACTTT. Translating gives CASSREARNSPLHF.

This chain connects TRBV6-5 to TRBJ1-2, with 8 bases that match TRBD1. Germline CDR1 is MNHEY and CDR2 is SVGAGI. Trimming at V came to 5 bases and at J to 0 bases, leaving 5 bases not matched to a gene. There are 15 residues in the CDR3. The DNA of the CDR3 is TGTGCCAGCAGTACCACAGGGGGAGCTAACTATGGCTACACCTTC. It yields the protein CASSTTGGANYGYTF.

The chain carries TRBV30 and TRBJ2-7; D is possibly TRBD2 (5 bases). The CDR3 is made up of 12 amino acids. CDR1 and CDR2 from the germline V gene are GTSNPN and SVGIG (reference sequence). Deletions cut 8 bases from V and 3 bases from J, with 14 bases between. CDR3 amino acids: CALGKGVYEQYF. As DNA, the CDR3 is TGTGCCCTAGGAAAGGGAGTCTACGAGCAGTACTTC.

J is TRBJ2-5 and V is TRBV7-8; 8 nucleotides line up with TRBD2. CDR1 and CDR2 from the germline V gene are SGHVS and FQNEAQ. The V and J ends lost 5 bases and 3 bases, in that order; junction bases with no gene match: 11. The CDR3 has 16 amino acids. CDR3 coding DNA: TGTGCCAGCAGCCCGTCCCCGACTAGCGTAGAAGAGACCCAGTACTTC. Translating it yields CASSPSPTSVEETQYF.

The chain is built from TRBV10-3 and TRBJ2-7, with 7 nucleotides matching TRBD1. This CDR3 spans 17 amino acids. V lost 3 bases and J lost 2; bases outside the gene matches: 13. In germline, CDR1 is ENHRY, CDR2 SYGVKD. DNA for the CDR3: TGTGCCATCAGTGATTTGGAGACAGGGAAGGGTGCCTACGAGCAGTACTTC. This encodes CAISDLETGKGAYEQYF.

As for this clone: Other DNA sequences in the same sample also yield this CDR3. V and J are TRBV5-1 and TRBJ2-3; maybe TRBD1 (5 bases). This CDR3 has 12 amino acids. Germline values: CDR1 SGHRS, CDR2 YFSETQ. Trimming stripped 2 bases from V and 4 bases from J, with 5 bases between. CDR3 amino acids: CASSLGADTQYF. The CDR3 DNA is TGCGCCAGCAGCTTAGGGGCAGATACGCAGTATTTT. Looking up the rest from reference TRBV5-1 and TRBJ2-3 gives the full variable domain: KAGVTQTPRYLIKTRGQQVTLSCSPISGHRSVSWYQQTPGQGLQFLFEYFSETQRNKGNFPGRFSGRQFSNSRSEMNVSTLELGDSALYLCASSLGADTQYFGPGTRLTVL.

This sequence joins TRBV6-5 and TRBJ1-1; D not certain. CDR1 MNHEY and CDR2 SVGAGI come from the germline V gene. V lost 5 bases and J 5 bases, leaving 12 bases between the germline ends. This CDR3 is 13 amino acids long. The CDR3 DNA reads as TGTGCCAGCAGTACCTGGGAGGGAACTGAAGCTTTCTTT. Residues: CASSTWEGTEAFF.

The chain combines TRBV7-8 with TRBJ1-5; D possibly corresponds to TRBD1 (6 bases). This CDR3 comprises 14 residues. The germline V and J ends were trimmed by 7 bases and 7 bases, with 17 bases remaining between them. CDR1 is SGHVS, CDR2 FQNEAQ, per germline. DNA for the CDR3: TGTGCCAGCATCCTTGGGGGGCTAGGGCAGCCCCAGCATTTT. This sequence encodes CASILGGLGQPQHF.

V and J are TRBV11-3 and TRBJ2-1; the D gene is possibly TRBD1 (5 bases). V lost 5 bases and J lost 9, with 17 bases in between. The CDR3 is 14 residues long. CDR1 is SGHNT, CDR2 YENEEA, per germline. The CDR3 protein is CASSPGQGYGEQFF. CDR3 nucleotides: TGTGCCAGCAGCCCCGGTCAGGGATACGGTGAGCAGTTCTTC.

The chain employs TRBV7-2 and TRBJ2-1; the D gene is possibly TRBD2 (5 bases). This CDR3 has 15 residues. With 5 bases removed from V and 10 bases from J, the gap between germline ends came to 21 bases. Germline loops: CDR1 SGHTA, CDR2 FQGNSA. The CDR3 DNA reads as TGTGCCAGCAGCCTACGGCTAGCCGGCCGACGGGAGCAGTTCTTC. Translating gives CASSLRLAGRREQFF.

This clone showed up just once. The V gene is TRBV4-3, the J gene TRBJ2-1, with a tentative D call TRBD2 (6 bases). There are 15 residues in the CDR3. Trimming took 2 bases from V and 4 from J, leaving 12 bases between them. CDR1 and CDR2 (germline): LGHNA, YSLEER. CDR3 sequence reads: CASSQTTGEYNEQFF. CDR3 nucleotide sequence: TGCGCCAGCAGCCAAACAACGGGAGAGTACAATGAGCAGTTCTTC.

The chain uses TRBV6-4 and TRBJ1-2; TRBD1 matches 12 bases. The CDR3 contains 16 residues. V trimming: 5 bases; J trimming: 5 bases; junction bases outside the gene matches: 9. Germline CDR1 is MRHNA and CDR2 is SNTAGT. DNA for the CDR3: TGTGCCAGCAGTCCCGGGACAGGGGGCGCTGGGTATGGCTACACCTTC. Its protein product is CASSPGTGGAGYGYTF.

This clone was found many times. The CDR3 DNA reads as TGTGCCAGCAGTTTCGACAGGAAGAATTATGGCTACACCTTC. Translated: CASSFDRKNYGYTF. The V and J genes are TRBV6-5 and TRBJ1-2; a possible D gene is TRBD1 (6 bases). Germline CDR1 and CDR2: MNHEY and SVGAGI. This CDR3 has 14 amino acids. The V gene lost 4 bases and the J gene lost 5 bases, with 14 bases spanning the gap.

A single count supports this clone. The CDR3 loop is CASRGPRGANVLTF. CDR3 in DNA: TGTGCCAGCAGGGGGCCACGTGGGGCCAACGTCCTGACTTTC. The V call is TRBV28, the J call TRBJ2-6; the D gene is possibly TRBD1 (5 bases). Germline V gene lookup returns CDR1 MDHEN and CDR2 SYDVKM. V was cut by 6 bases and J by 3 bases, with 9 bases left in between. This CDR3 spans 14 amino acids.

CDR3 nucleotide sequence: TGTGCCAGCAGCCGACTAGCGGGATCGGTCGGGGAGCTGTTTTTT. Its translation is CASSRLAGSVGELFF. The J gene is TRBJ2-2, the V gene TRBV7-3, with 11 bases aligning to TRBD2. This CDR3 is 15 amino acids long. Germline trimming cut 5 bases from V and 7 bases from J; bases unmatched to any gene: 6. CDR1 is SGHTA and CDR2 is FQGTGA in the germline V gene.

The chain employs TRBV6-2 or TRBV6-3 and TRBJ1-5; the D is unclear. This CDR3 is built from 14 residues. Per germline, CDR1 MNHEY and CDR2 SVGEGT. V lost 2 bases and J lost 7, with 12 bases in between. The DNA for the CDR3 is TGTGCCAGCAGTTACCCGGACGTACGGCAGCCCCAGCATTTT. Encoded protein: CASSYPDVRQPQHF.

The J gene is TRBJ2-7, the V gene TRBV5-4; no clear D gene. V was clipped by 3 bases and J by 0 bases, with 10 bases between them. The CDR3 is 14 amino acids. Germline CDR1 is SGHNT and CDR2 is YYREEE (reference sequence). CDR3 sequence: CASSSEPNSYEQYF. CDR3 in DNA: TGTGCCAGCAGCTCCGAACCAAACTCCTACGAGCAGTACTTC.

V and J are TRBV10-3 and TRBJ1-2; 9 bases map to TRBD1. Germline V gene data show CDR1 as ENHRY and CDR2 as SYGVKD. This CDR3 contains 16 residues. V was clipped by 4 bases and J by 1 base; unmatched bases: 7. The CDR3 DNA is TGTGCCATCAGTGGGACCTCGGGACAGGGTAACTATGGCTACACCTTC. It specifies CAISGTSGQGNYGYTF.

The J gene is TRBJ1-3, the V gene TRBV7-6; D unclear. The CDR3 totals 16 residues. The V end lost 5 bases, the J end lost 0 bases, and 14 bases lay between the germline ends. Germline values: CDR1 SGHVS, CDR2 FNYEAQ. Here the CDR3 DNA reads TGTGCCAGCAGCCTACGGACCCAGGACTCTGGAAACACCATATATTTT. Protein: CASSLRTQDSGNTIYF.

The chain is built from TRBV6-5 and TRBJ1-1, with D possibly matching TRBD1 (5 bases). Germline CDR1 reads MNHEY; CDR2 reads SVGAGI. The germline V and J ends were trimmed by 8 bases and 9 bases, with 19 bases remaining between them. This CDR3 comprises 13 residues. The CDR3 DNA reads as TGTGCCAGCGGAGACACACACGCAGGGCAAGCTTTCTTT. This codes for CASGDTHAGQAFF.

This chain links TRBV19 with TRBJ2-3; D not resolved. CDR1 is LNHDA and CDR2 is SQIVND in the germline V gene (reference sequence). The CDR3 has 15 amino acids. V lost 6 bases to trimming and J lost 0 bases, with 13 bases between them. The CDR3 spells CASRDEGISTDTQYF. CDR3 coding DNA: TGTGCCAGTAGGGACGAAGGGATTAGCACAGATACGCAGTATTTT.

V and J are TRBV11-3 and TRBJ1-2; 7 bases match TRBD1. Germline loops: CDR1 SGHNT, CDR2 YENEEA. With 3 bases clipped from V and 0 bases from J, the junction kept 1 base outside the gene matches. This CDR3 has 14 residues. The CDR3 loop is CASSFGQANYGYTF. For the CDR3, the DNA is TGTGCCAGCAGCTTCGGACAGGCTAACTATGGCTACACCTTC.

The chain is built from TRBV28 and TRBJ1-4, with TRBD1 matching 7 bases. The V and J ends lost 5 bases and 0 bases, in that order; junction bases with no gene match: 6. Germline-derived CDR1 and CDR2 are MDHEN and SYDVKM. This CDR3 region has 16 residues. This chain's CDR3 is CASSAPGTATNEKLFF. The DNA of the CDR3 is TGTGCCAGCAGTGCTCCCGGGACAGCAACTAATGAAAAACTGTTTTTT. The whole variable domain, remainder taken from reference TRBV28 and TRBJ1-4, is DVKVTQSSRYLVKRTGEKVFLECVQDMDHENMFWYRQDPGLGLRLIYFSYDVKMKEKGDIPEGYSVSREKKERFSLILESASTNQTSMYLCASSAPGTATNEKLFFGSGTQLSVL.